What follows are 25 T cell receptor beta chains derived from one specimen sequenced in a study of blood T cell repertoires in COVID-19. Profiling relied on immunoSEQ multiplex PCR, and the TCRdb table lists in-frame clones only, not all of them. This table has 150,000 to 200,000 clones, 70% to 90% appearing once. Sequenced: PBMCs or T cells enriched from blood (not recorded which). The receptors here all came from a man aged 35-49 years who had recovered from COVID-19.

Only a few counts were recorded for this clone. The genes are TRBV13 and TRBJ1-2, with a tentative D call TRBD1 (5 bases). The CDR3 has 15 residues. Looked up from germline, CDR1 is PRHDT and CDR2 is FYEKMQ (reference sequence). V gave up 3 bases and J gave up 4 bases, with 15 bases separating them. CDR3 nucleotide sequence: TGTGCCAGCAGCTTGGGGGGTCGGGAAAGCTATGGCTACACCTTC. As protein: CASSLGGRESYGYTF.

This sequence joins TRBV3-1 (or the pseudogene TRBV3-2) and TRBJ1-1; D is ambiguous. The CDR3 runs 14 residues. The germline V gene encodes CDR1 LGHDT and CDR2 YNNKEL (reference sequence). The V end was cut by 0 bases, the J end by 4 bases, with 9 bases between. The CDR3 sequence: CASSQESWSTEAFF. Here the CDR3 DNA reads TGTGCCAGCAGCCAAGAGAGTTGGAGCACTGAAGCTTTCTTT.

CDR3 sequence (DNA): TGCAGCGTTGTAAGGCAGGGGTACTACGAGCAGTACTTC. The encoded protein is CSVVRQGYYEQYF. The gene calls are TRBV29-1 and TRBJ2-7; D is perhaps TRBD1 (6 bases). The CDR3 length is 13 residues. V was cut by 4 bases and J by 3 bases, with 13 bases left in between. Germline-derived CDR1 and CDR2 are SQVTM and ANQGSEA.

The chain couples TRBV6-5 to TRBJ2-5; tentative D call: TRBD2 (6 bases). CDR3 length: 14 residues. Trimming took off 9 bases at V and 2 bases at J, with 16 bases between the two ends. Germline CDR1 and CDR2: MNHEY and SVGAGI. CDR3 DNA sequence: TGTGCCAGTCTCCCCGGGACTTCACAAGAGACCCAGTACTTC. It specifies CASLPGTSQETQYF.

In DNA form, the CDR3 reads TGTGCCTGGGCCCCCTCTGGGACAGGGATAGGAAATTCACCCCTCCACTTT. Amino acids: CAWAPSGTGIGNSPLHF. This chain joins TRBV30 and TRBJ1-6; 9 nucleotides align to TRBD1. The CDR3 runs to 17 residues. In germline, CDR1 is GTSNPN, CDR2 SVGIG (reference sequence). V was clipped by 5 bases and J by 7 bases; unmatched bases: 15.

This chain connects TRBV7-9 to TRBJ2-3, with 10 bases fitting TRBD1. The germline gives CDR1 SEHNR, CDR2 FQNEAQ (reference sequence). J gave up 2 bases and V 8 bases, and 7 bases lay outside the gene matches. The CDR3 is 15 residues long. For the CDR3, the DNA is TGTGCCAGCGGCTGGGGGACAGGGGCCACAGATACGCAGTATTTT. Its translation: CASGWGTGATDTQYF.

The chain couples TRBV30 to TRBJ1-1; TRBD1 is a possible D gene (5 bases). Deletions cut 8 bases from V and 5 bases from J, with 18 bases between. CDR3 length: 13 amino acids. CDR1 is GTSNPN, CDR2 SVGIG, per germline (reference sequence). This CDR3 is CADKPLGGTEAFF. CDR3 DNA sequence: TGTGCCGACAAACCTTTGGGGGGGACTGAAGCTTTCTTT.

This clone was counted once. The chain couples TRBV6-5 to TRBJ1-6, with TRBD1 as a possible D gene (5 bases). The CDR3 loop spans 15 amino acids. V shed 5 bases and J shed 9 bases, with 17 bases lying between them. CDR1 and CDR2 (germline): MNHEY, SVGAGI. In nucleotides, the CDR3 is TGTGCCAGCAGTACGCAGGGTGGGGAGGGTTCACCCCTCCACTTT. Protein sequence: CASSTQGGEGSPLHF.

The chain employs TRBV6-5 and TRBJ1-2; D might be TRBD1 (6 bases). Per germline, CDR1 MNHEY and CDR2 SVGAGI. This CDR3 region has 11 residues. CDR3 in DNA: TGTGAGACACAGGGCTACTATGGCTACACCTTC. This translates into CETQGYYGYTF.

In its sample, this clone was seen a few times. The V gene is TRBV3-1 (or the pseudogene TRBV3-2), the J gene TRBJ2-2; possibly TRBD2 for D (7 bases). The CDR3 has 16 amino acids. V gave up 4 bases and J gave up 4 bases, with 16 bases separating them. Looked up from germline, CDR1 is LGHDT and CDR2 is YNNKEL (reference sequence). The CDR3, as DNA: TGTGCCAGCAGCCCCCGGGGGGCCGGGGGCACCGGGGAGCTGTTTTTT. Translation: CASSPRGAGGTGELFF.

This chain connects TRBV14 to TRBJ2-1; 7 bases map to TRBD2. Germline loops: CDR1 SGHDN, CDR2 FVKESK. The CDR3 extends over 14 amino acids. With 1 base clipped from V and 4 bases from J, the junction kept 1 base outside the gene matches. The CDR3 region has the DNA TGTGCCAGCAGCCAAGCTAGCGGTTACAATGAGCAGTTCTTC. Its translation is CASSQASGYNEQFF.

This clone has a single count. The chain couples TRBV5-4 to TRBJ2-5; tentatively, D is TRBD1 (8 bases). The germline CDR1 and CDR2 sequences are SGHNT and YYREEE (reference sequence). The CDR3 contains 15 residues. V lost 3 bases to trimming and J lost 2 bases, with 14 bases between them. The CDR3 sequence: CASSWGGTGQETQYF. The CDR3 coding sequence is TGTGCCAGCAGCTGGGGAGGGACAGGACAAGAGACCCAGTACTTC.

Written as DNA, the CDR3 is TGTGCCAGCAGCCAAGGGACAGGGAAGCACTCACCCCTCCACTTT. It is translated as CASSQGTGKHSPLHF. The rearrangement uses TRBV3-1 (or the pseudogene TRBV3-2) and TRBJ1-6, with 8 bases fitting TRBD1. CDR1 is LGHDT and CDR2 is YNNKEL in the germline V gene (reference sequence). The CDR3 totals 15 residues. The V gene end was trimmed by 1 base and the J gene end by 10 bases; junction bases not matched to a gene: 6.

The gene calls are TRBV5-1 and TRBJ1-1, with 8 bases that match TRBD1. The V segment lost 4 bases and the J segment 1 base; nucleotides outside the gene matches: 6. The CDR3 spans 15 residues. The V gene's germline CDR1 is SGHRS and CDR2 YFSETQ. The DNA for the CDR3 is TGCGCCAGCAGCACAGGACAGGGTGGGAACACTGAAGCTTTCTTT. Amino acid sequence: CASSTGQGGNTEAFF.

The chain links TRBV3-1 (or the pseudogene TRBV3-2) to TRBJ1-3, with no clear D. The CDR3 loop spans 11 amino acids. V was shortened by 6 bases and J by 7 bases, with 7 bases between the two germline ends. Germline values: CDR1 LGHDT, CDR2 YNNKEL (reference sequence). As DNA, the CDR3 is TGTGCCAGCAGTCTGGAGAACACCATATATTTT. Translated: CASSLENTIYF.

The V and J genes are TRBV24-1 and TRBJ1-4; 11 nucleotides agree with TRBD1. CDR3 length equals 17 residues. The germline CDR1 and CDR2 sequences are KGHDR and SFDVKD. V was clipped by 3 bases and J by 7 bases; unmatched bases: 9. CDR3 region: CATSDADRGHGGEKLFF. Written as DNA, the CDR3 is TGTGCCACCAGTGATGCGGACAGGGGGCACGGTGGTGAAAAACTGTTTTTT.

The chain recombines TRBV30 with TRBJ1-6; D gene uncertain. Germline CDR1 GTSNPN, CDR2 SVGIG (reference sequence). The CDR3 totals 15 residues. The V end lost 2 bases, the J end lost 6 bases, and 14 bases lay between the germline ends. The CDR3 loop is CAWSRDFYPNSPLHF. The CDR3 nucleotides read TGTGCCTGGAGTCGGGATTTCTACCCTAATTCACCCCTCCACTTT.

This clone was recorded once. The chain couples TRBV19 to TRBJ2-3; 9 nucleotides align to TRBD1. Germline values: CDR1 LNHDA, CDR2 SQIVND (reference sequence). This CDR3 contains 14 residues. The V and J ends lost 8 bases and 3 bases, in that order; junction bases with no gene match: 6. CDR3 sequence reads: CASRRDRATDTQYF. The CDR3 DNA follows: TGTGCCAGTCGCAGGGACAGGGCAACAGATACGCAGTATTTT.

The gene calls are TRBV9 and TRBJ2-5, with D possibly matching TRBD1 (6 bases). Germline loops: CDR1 SGDLS, CDR2 YYNGEE. The CDR3 consists of 14 residues. V was pared by 3 bases and J by 1 base, with 10 bases between. CDR3 sequence: CASSAGQFQETQYF. As DNA, the CDR3 is TGTGCCAGCAGCGCAGGACAGTTCCAAGAGACCCAGTACTTC.

CDR3 coding DNA: TGTGCCAGCTCACCACCGGCGACAGGGGCAAATGGCTACACCTTC. Translation: CASSPPATGANGYTF. The V call is TRBV18, the J call TRBJ1-2; 8 bases are a match to TRBD1. Looked up from germline, CDR1 is KGHSH and CDR2 is LQKENI. V shed 0 bases, J shed 6 bases, and the junction held 6 bases outside the gene matches. The CDR3 extends over 15 amino acids.

J is TRBJ1-2 and V is TRBV7-2; D is possibly TRBD1 (6 bases). The V gene's germline CDR1 is SGHTA and CDR2 FQGNSA. Trimming took off 5 bases at V and 5 bases at J, with 18 bases between the two ends. This CDR3 region has 15 residues. The DNA for the CDR3 is TGTGCCAGCAGCCGTTTCATTCGACAGGATTATGGCTACACCTTC. Protein: CASSRFIRQDYGYTF.

This clone came up a few times. The CDR3 reads CASSAGSLSGNTIYF. In DNA form, the CDR3 reads TGTGCCAGCAGCGCAGGGTCTTTGTCTGGAAACACCATATATTTT. J is TRBJ1-3 and V is TRBV13; D might be TRBD1 (5 bases). The CDR3 has 15 residues. CDR1 and CDR2 (germline): PRHDT, FYEKMQ (reference sequence). V was clipped by 5 bases and J by 1 base, with 12 bases between them.

This chain links TRBV9 with TRBJ2-1; D gene unclear. The CDR3 loop spans 15 amino acids. The germline gives CDR1 SGDLS, CDR2 YYNGEE. The V end lost 4 bases, the J end lost 9 bases, and 20 bases lay between the germline ends. CDR3 DNA sequence: TGTGCCAGCAGCCCAGAGCCACTTCCATCGGGTGAGCAGTTCTTC. Protein sequence: CASSPEPLPSGEQFF. Full variable domain (remainder filled in from reference TRBV9 and TRBJ2-1): DSGVTQTPKHLITATGQRVTLRCSPRSGDLSVYWYQQSLDQGLQFLIQYYNGEERAKGNILERFSAQQFPDLHSELNLSSLELGDSALYFCASSPEPLPSGEQFFGPGTRLTVL.

This clone was seen just once. The chain carries TRBV30 and TRBJ1-1; tentatively, D is TRBD1 (5 bases). V lost 0 bases and J lost 1, with 21 bases in between. Germline CDR1 is GTSNPN and CDR2 is SVGIG (reference sequence). CDR3 length equals 18 residues. CDR3 residues: CAWSVQARRGRRNTEAFF. The CDR3 nucleotides read TGTGCCTGGAGTGTACAGGCGCGGAGGGGTAGGAGGAACACTGAAGCTTTCTTT.

The rearrangement uses TRBV7-3 and TRBJ2-1; tentative D call: TRBD2 (5 bases). V was pared by 6 bases and J by 4 bases, with 19 bases between. Germline-derived CDR1 and CDR2 are SGHTA and FQGTGA. CDR3 length equals 16 residues. This CDR3 is CASRRPRTGFYNEQFF. CDR3 nucleotide sequence: TGTGCCAGCAGGAGGCCCAGGACGGGATTTTACAATGAGCAGTTCTTC.